The entry that follows covers one TCR beta chain sequence. Other DNA sequences in this sample translate to the same CDR3. Trimming at V came to 4 bases and at J to 1 base, leaving 3 bases not matched to a gene. Per germline, CDR1 SGHRS and CDR2 YFSETQ. This CDR3 is 14 amino acids long. This record belongs to a study of T cell responses to AZD1222 COVID-19 vaccine. TCRdb's table, derived via immunoSEQ multiplex PCR, lists solely in-frame clones and lacks some. The sample carries about 89,000 clones, roughly 90% recorded once. V usage is TRBV5-1 and J usage is TRBJ1-1; 8 nucleotides align to TRBD1. Sequenced here: peripheral blood, sampled 28 days after the second AZD1222 dose. The receptor was isolated from an adult who received the AZD1222 COVID-19 vaccine. CDR3 nucleotides: TGCGCCAGCAGCCCCGGACAGGGGAACACTGAAGCTTTCTTT. The encoded protein is CASSPGQGNTEAFF.